These 6 T cell receptor beta chains originate from one sample sequenced in a study of regulatory T cells in long-lasting Graves disease. Assembly of TCR beta libraries relied on iRepertoire HTBI primers together with Arm-PCR of CDR3 regions. TCRdb analysed the multiplex PCR reads with MiXCR anew, one entry per CDR3 protein. Found here are about 350,000 distinct CDR3 sequences, around 15% of them singletons; the top ten hold roughly 21%. This sample's time point: newly diagnosed GD, antithyroid drugs for less than 3 months. PBMC RNA was the source of the TCR library. This sample also belongs to another study, concerning T cells in Graves' hyperthyroidism and ophthalmopathy.

Sequencing used peripheral blood mononuclear cells (PBMCs), obtained at new diagnosis, from a patient treated with antithyroid drugs. Every receptor here comes from a woman aged 18-35 years with Graves disease.

This clonotype was found many times. The CDR3 DNA is TGTGCCAGCAGCTTACTCGACAGGGGCTCGAGCGAGCAGTACTTC. Protein sequence: CASSLLDRGSSEQYF. The V and J genes are TRBV7-8 and TRBJ2-7; 8 bases line up with TRBD1. This CDR3 spans 15 amino acids. Germline V CDR1 and CDR2: SGHVS, FQNEAQ. With 2 bases clipped from V and 6 bases from J, the junction kept 9 bases outside the gene matches.

This chain uses TRBV7-3 with TRBJ2-1, with 7 positions matching TRBD2. The CDR3 totals 14 residues. CDR1 SGHTA and CDR2 FQGTGA come from the germline V gene. V lost 1 base, J lost 7 bases, and 4 bases stayed unmatched. CDR3 coding DNA: TGTGCCAGCAGCTTAAAGTGGGGGGGGAATGAGCAGTTCTTC. This sequence encodes CASSLKWGGNEQFF.

This clonotype was seen many times. This sequence joins TRBV5-1 and TRBJ2-3, with TRBD2 matching over 8 bases. This CDR3 has 15 residues. J was trimmed by 5 bases and V by 0 bases; bases with no gene match: 5. Germline values: CDR1 SGHRS, CDR2 YFSETQ. The CDR3 DNA reads as TGCGCCAGCAGCTTGGCCGGGAGGGCGGAAGATACGCAGTATTTT. As protein: CASSLAGRAEDTQYF.

This clonotype was observed many times. This rearrangement joins TRBV4-1 to TRBJ2-7; 7 bases line up with TRBD1. In germline, CDR1 is MGHRA, CDR2 YSYEKL. The V segment lost 5 bases and the J segment 1 base; nucleotides outside the gene matches: 8. This CDR3 comprises 15 residues. The CDR3 DNA reads TGCGCCAGCAGCAACCCCGACAGGGCGTCCTACGAGCAGTACTTC. This sequence encodes CASSNPDRASYEQYF.

This clonotype has a count of ten or more. The chain links TRBV5-6 to TRBJ1-4, with TRBD1 as a possible D gene (6 bases). Trimming pared 0 bases from V and 0 bases from J, leaving 15 bases between. The CDR3 covers 18 residues. Germline V gene data show CDR1 as SGHDT and CDR2 as YYEEEE. In DNA form, the CDR3 reads TGTGCCAGCAGCTTGGTTCGGCGCAGGGACACAACTAATGAAAAACTGTTTTTT. Amino acid sequence: CASSLVRRRDTTNEKLFF.

This clonotype was observed at least ten times. The V gene is TRBV5-1, the J gene TRBJ2-5, with 7 nucleotides matching TRBD2. J gave up 6 bases and V 4 bases, and 15 bases lay outside the gene matches. The CDR3 consists of 16 residues. CDR1 is SGHRS, CDR2 YFSETQ, per germline. CDR3 loop: CASSPGGGFTEKTQYF. The DNA of the CDR3 is TGCGCCAGCAGCCCGGGGGGAGGCTTTACAGAAAAGACCCAGTACTTC. Full variable domain (outside the CDR3, taken from reference TRBV5-1 and TRBJ2-5): KAGVTQTPRYLIKTRGQQVTLSCSPISGHRSVSWYQQTPGQGLQFLFEYFSETQRNKGNFPGRFSGRQFSNSRSEMNVSTLELGDSALYLCASSPGGGFTEKTQYFGPGTRLLVL.